These 20 T cell receptor beta chains originate from one sample sequenced in a study of T cell repertoires in cytomegalovirus infection. TCRdb used MiXCR to reprocess the reads, holding one entry per CDR3 protein. The sample holds a few hundred thousand distinct CDR3 sequences; 15% to 20% are singletons and the top ten take 40% to 55%. What was sequenced was CD8+ T cells from PBMCs. These receptors all come from a human donor in good health (CMV status not recorded). Some clones in this sample may be carry-over from other donors' samples.

This clonotype was recorded many times. The chain is built from TRBV7-3 and TRBJ2-1; 7 nucleotides line up with TRBD2. This CDR3 contains 15 residues. Germline CDR1 reads SGHTA; CDR2 reads FQGTGA. The V and J ends lost 3 bases and 2 bases, in that order; junction bases with no gene match: 4. The CDR3 region has the DNA TGTGCCAGCAGCTTCGAGCGGGGCCCCTACAATGAGCAGTTCTTC. This codes for CASSFERGPYNEQFF.

This clonotype was counted at least ten times. The CDR3: CASSITTLAGGTYEQYF. CDR3 coding DNA: TGTGCCAGCAGTATCACAACCCTAGCGGGGGGAACCTACGAGCAGTACTTC. V is TRBV6-5 and J is TRBJ2-7; 11 bases agree with TRBD2. The CDR3 is made up of 17 amino acids. V trimming: 5 bases; J trimming: 2 bases; junction bases outside the gene matches: 11. Looked up from germline, CDR1 is MNHEY and CDR2 is SVGAGI.

This clonotype was observed a handful of times. The chain couples TRBV4-1 to TRBJ2-5; no definite D call. Per germline, CDR1 MGHRA and CDR2 YSYEKL. V lost 0 bases and J 4 bases, leaving 3 bases between the germline ends. The CDR3 runs to 12 residues. In DNA, the CDR3 is TGCGCCAGCAGCCAAGAGGGAGAGACCCAGTACTTC. Translating it yields CASSQEGETQYF.

Ten or more counts support this clonotype. The chain employs TRBV7-8 and TRBJ2-1; weak D call: TRBD1 (6 bases). The V and J ends lost 5 bases and 9 bases respectively, with 29 bases between them. Germline lookup yields CDR1 SGHVS and CDR2 FQNEAQ. CDR3 size: 18 residues. The CDR3 DNA is TGTGCCAGCAGCCTGCCGACAGACAGTCTGGTGGGCAGGGGTGAGCAGTTCTTC. Amino acid sequence: CASSLPTDSLVGRGEQFF.

This clonotype was counted only a few times. The chain combines TRBV15 with TRBJ2-1; 7 bases are shared with TRBD2. The junction had 7 bases not matched to a gene; V was cut back by 0 bases and J by 8 bases. The CDR3 runs 15 residues. The germline gives CDR1 LNHNV, CDR2 YYDKDF (reference sequence). The CDR3 is CATSRERTSRDEQFF. The CDR3 DNA reads as TGTGCCACCAGCAGAGAAAGGACTAGTCGCGATGAGCAGTTCTTC.

The chain combines TRBV5-6 with TRBJ2-7; D is perhaps TRBD2 (7 bases). Germline CDR1 reads SGHDT; CDR2 reads YYEEEE. V dropped 4 bases and J dropped 3 bases, with 11 bases sitting between them. This CDR3 contains 13 residues. In DNA, the CDR3 is TGTGCCAGCAGCCGAGGGGGGGGCTACGAGCAGTACTTC. This sequence encodes CASSRGGGYEQYF.

This clonotype was recorded many times. CDR3 sequence (DNA): TGTGCCAGCAGTTCCGCCCCGCATGGGAACACTGAAGCTTTCTTT. Protein product: CASSSAPHGNTEAFF. The rearrangement links TRBV6-2 or TRBV6-3 to TRBJ1-1; D ambiguous. The CDR3 has 15 amino acids. Trimming cost V 4 bases and J 1 base, with 13 bases left between them. Germline V gene sequence: CDR1 MNHEY, CDR2 SVGEGT.

The chain employs TRBV28 and TRBJ1-1; D is unresolved. Germline V gives CDR1 MDHEN, CDR2 SYDVKM. The CDR3 loop spans 14 amino acids. The V end lost 2 bases, the J end lost 1 base, and 8 bases lay between the germline ends. CDR3 in amino acids: CASSLRPRNTEAFF. The DNA of the CDR3 is TGTGCCAGCAGTTTAAGGCCAAGGAACACTGAAGCTTTCTTT.

A few counts support this clonotype. The V gene is TRBV27, the J gene TRBJ1-1; D gene ambiguous. Germline CDR1 reads MNHEY; CDR2 reads SMNVEV (reference sequence). This CDR3 is built from 13 residues. V was cut by 5 bases and J by 1 base, with 8 bases left in between. CDR3 in DNA: TGTGCCAGCAGTCCTAACAGGAACACTGAAGCTTTCTTT. Residues: CASSPNRNTEAFF.

Worth noting for this clonotype: This CDR3 is missing its conserved last phenylalanine or tryptophan, likely due to a read error. The chain joins TRBV2 to TRBJ1-1, with D possibly being TRBD1 (5 bases). The CDR3 is 17 residues long. CDR1 is SNHLY, CDR2 FYNNEI, per germline. V lost 3 bases and J lost 3, with 20 bases in between. The CDR3 reads CASSDGDRTFGDTEAFL. In nucleotides, the CDR3 is TGTGCCAGCAGTGATGGGGACCGAACCTTCGGGGACACTGAAGCTTTCTTG.

This clonotype was detected only a few times. The genes are TRBV2 and TRBJ2-5; D is ambiguous. Germline values: CDR1 SNHLY, CDR2 FYNNEI. The CDR3 spans 14 residues. V was shortened by 6 bases and J by 1 base, with 12 bases between the two germline ends. Here the CDR3 reads CASSVTDFQETQYF. Written as DNA, the CDR3 is TGTGCCAGCAGCGTTACAGATTTCCAAGAGACCCAGTACTTC.

This clonotype was counted many times. This sequence joins TRBV7-2 and TRBJ1-4; 7 positions agree with TRBD1. The CDR3 sequence is 15 residues long. After removal of 3 bases from V and 5 bases from J, the junction contained 6 bases not matched to a gene. Germline V CDR1 and CDR2: SGHTA, FQGNSA. CDR3 loop: CASSLTGNVNEKLFF. For the CDR3, the DNA is TGTGCCAGCAGCTTGACAGGGAATGTGAATGAAAAACTGTTTTTT.

This clonotype was seen a few times. The chain combines TRBV6-6 with TRBJ1-1; possibly TRBD1 for D (5 bases). CDR3 size: 12 residues. V lost 6 bases, J lost 6 bases, and 11 bases lay in between. Germline V gene data show CDR1 as MNHNY and CDR2 as SVGAGI (reference sequence). The CDR3 protein is CASRPDSSEAFF. CDR3 in DNA: TGTGCCAGCAGACCCGACAGCTCTGAAGCTTTCTTT.

This clonotype was seen more than once but under ten times. The chain links TRBV6-1 to TRBJ2-1, with D maybe TRBD1 (5 bases). V was shortened by 8 bases and J by 3 bases, with 14 bases between the two germline ends. The CDR3 contains 14 residues. Germline V gene lookup returns CDR1 MNHNS and CDR2 SASEGT. This chain's CDR3 is CASHPPDSYNEQFF. CDR3 in DNA: TGTGCCAGCCACCCCCCCGACAGCTACAATGAGCAGTTCTTC.

V gene TRBV28 combines with J gene TRBJ2-2; tentatively, D is TRBD1 (8 bases). Per germline, CDR1 MDHEN and CDR2 SYDVKM. CDR3 length equals 15 residues. Trimming removed 6 bases from V and 3 bases from J, with 14 bases in between. As DNA, the CDR3 is TGTGCCAGCAGGCGACAGGGGAGGGACACCGGGGAGCTGTTTTTT. Amino acid sequence: CASRRQGRDTGELFF.

This clonotype occurred many times. The rearrangement uses TRBV7-2 and TRBJ2-1; TRBD2 aligns across 7 bases. CDR3 length: 12 amino acids. Per germline, CDR1 SGHTA and CDR2 FQGNSA. With 8 bases clipped from V and 8 bases from J, the junction kept 6 bases outside the gene matches. The CDR3, as DNA: TGTGCCAGCTCATGGGGAGGGGATGAGCAGTTCTTC. It translates to CASSWGGDEQFF.

Many counts were recorded for this clonotype. V usage is TRBV7-9 and J usage is TRBJ1-4; D is possibly TRBD1 (5 bases). The CDR3 runs to 16 residues. Trimming removed 5 bases from V and 0 bases from J, with 13 bases in between. Germline V gives CDR1 SEHNR, CDR2 FQNEAQ (reference sequence). This CDR3 reads CASSPRQTATNEKLFF. The CDR3, as DNA: TGTGCCAGCAGCCCCAGACAGACTGCAACTAATGAAAAACTGTTTTTT.

The sample holds many counts of this clonotype. The V call is TRBV6-6, the J call TRBJ2-7; D unresolved. The CDR3 contains 12 residues. Germline V gene data show CDR1 as MNHNY and CDR2 as SVGAGI (reference sequence). V was clipped by 4 bases and J by 3 bases, with 7 bases between them. CDR3 sequence (DNA): TGTGCCAGCAGTTTAGGGTACTACGAGCAGTACTTC. It is translated as CASSLGYYEQYF.

This clonotype was observed many times. The chain combines TRBV7-8 with TRBJ2-7, with a tentative D call TRBD1 (5 bases). CDR1 SGHVS and CDR2 FQNEAQ come from the germline V gene. The CDR3 length is 13 residues. V shed 8 bases and J shed 1 base, with 12 bases lying between them. The chain's CDR3 is CASASQGSYEQYF. DNA for the CDR3: TGTGCCAGCGCCTCTCAGGGTTCCTACGAGCAGTACTTC.

This chain links TRBV19 with TRBJ2-1; 7 bases map to TRBD1. The germline gives CDR1 LNHDA, CDR2 SQIVND (reference sequence). The CDR3 is made up of 13 amino acids. J lost 10 bases, V lost 5 bases, and 8 bases had no gene match. CDR3: CASSPDRRREQFF. The DNA for the CDR3 is TGTGCCAGTAGTCCGGACAGGCGGAGAGAGCAGTTCTTC. The full variable domain, in which reference TRBV19 and TRBJ2-1 provide the parts outside the CDR3, is DGGITQSPKYLFRKEGQNVTLSCEQNLNHDAMYWYRQDPGQGLRLIYYSQIVNDFQKGDIAEGYSVSREKKESFPLTVTSAQKNPTAFYLCASSPDRRREQFFGPGTRLTVL.